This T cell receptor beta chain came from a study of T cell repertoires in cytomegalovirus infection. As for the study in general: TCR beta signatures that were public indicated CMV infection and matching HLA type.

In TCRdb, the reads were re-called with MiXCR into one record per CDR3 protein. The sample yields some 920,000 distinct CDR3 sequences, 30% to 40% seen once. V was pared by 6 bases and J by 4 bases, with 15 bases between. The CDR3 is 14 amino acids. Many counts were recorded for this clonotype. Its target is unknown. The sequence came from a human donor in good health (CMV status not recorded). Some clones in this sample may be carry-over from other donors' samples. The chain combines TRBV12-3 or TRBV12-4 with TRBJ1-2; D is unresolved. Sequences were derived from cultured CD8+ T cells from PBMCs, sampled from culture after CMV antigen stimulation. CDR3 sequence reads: CASRPLGSSYGYTF. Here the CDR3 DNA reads TGTGCCAGCAGACCCCTGGGGTCTAGCTATGGCTACACCTTC.